Listed here are 7 T cell receptor beta chains from one sample, sequenced in a study of control samples from healthy donors and cancer patients. Some clones are missing from TCRdb's copy, which holds only in-frame ones; the method was immunoSEQ multiplex PCR. Among about 410,000 clones listed, around 90% were seen once. Source material: PBMCs. The receptor source for this set is a man in his forties or fifties with head and neck cancer.

This rearrangement joins TRBV7-3 to TRBJ2-1; D unclear. The CDR3 extends over 13 amino acids. Per the germline V gene, CDR1 is SGHTA and CDR2 is FQGTGA. Trimming removed 2 bases from V and 8 bases from J, with 10 bases in between. This chain's CDR3 is CASSLEANDEQFF. The CDR3 DNA reads as TGTGCCAGCAGCTTAGAAGCGAACGATGAGCAGTTCTTC.

This sequence joins TRBV28 and TRBJ1-2; maybe TRBD1 (5 bases). The ends were cut back, 6 bases at V and 8 bases at J, with 13 bases in the middle. Germline values: CDR1 MDHEN, CDR2 SYDVKM. This CDR3 is built from 12 residues. The CDR3 DNA reads TGTGCCAGCAGACCGGGGGGATGGGGCTACACCTTC. Translating gives CASRPGGWGYTF.

CDR3 nucleotides: TGTGCCAGCAGTTACACCGGGACAGGGAGGAACACCGGGGAGCTGTTTTTT. This encodes CASSYTGTGRNTGELFF. The rearrangement links TRBV6-2 or TRBV6-3 to TRBJ2-2, with 9 bases that match TRBD1. This CDR3 spans 17 amino acids. Germline V gives CDR1 MNHEY, CDR2 SVGEGT. The junction had 5 bases not matched to a gene; V was cut back by 2 bases and J by 1 base.

The chain links TRBV6-6 to TRBJ1-1; D remains unclear. Germline-derived CDR1 and CDR2 are MNHNY and SVGAGI (reference sequence). This CDR3 spans 12 amino acids. V was cut by 4 bases and J by 2 bases, with 5 bases left in between. CDR3 loop: CASSSGNTEAFF. CDR3 DNA sequence: TGTGCCAGCAGTTCAGGTAACACTGAAGCTTTCTTT.

The chain recombines TRBV28 with TRBJ1-4, with no clear D. CDR3 length: 13 amino acids. V was pared by 6 bases and J by 4 bases, with 9 bases between. Germline V CDR1 and CDR2: MDHEN, SYDVKM. CDR3: CASRLRSNEKLFF. The CDR3 bases are TGTGCCAGCAGACTTCGGAGTAATGAAAAACTGTTTTTT.

The J gene is TRBJ1-5, the V gene TRBV5-1; D call uncertain. Germline V lookup: CDR1 SGHRS, CDR2 YFSETQ. Trimming took 1 base from V and 0 from J, leaving 8 bases between them. This CDR3 has 15 amino acids. CDR3 region: CASSLNGDSNQPQHF. In nucleotides, the CDR3 is TGCGCCAGCAGCTTGAACGGGGATAGCAATCAGCCCCAGCATTTT.

The chain is built from TRBV11-2 and TRBJ2-7; tentative D call: TRBD2 (6 bases). V lost 0 bases, J lost 4 bases, and 13 bases lay in between. This CDR3 has 15 amino acids. Germline CDR1 reads SGHAT; CDR2 reads FQNNGV. The CDR3 spells CASSLDPVAGYEQYF. The CDR3 coding sequence is TGTGCCAGCAGCTTAGATCCAGTGGCGGGATACGAGCAGTACTTC.